This note documents a single T cell receptor beta chain sequence. The target antigen is unknown. This table comes from immunoSEQ multiplex PCR, and its TCRdb copy is limited to in-frame clones, with some not included. This table has about 40,000 clones, around 88% appearing once. This sample was taken from a study of OX40 agonist ivuxolimab in advanced cancers. Study outcomes and limitations: Clonal expansion by week 6 occurred in CD4+ and CD8+ blood T cells (at 0.1 to 3.0 mg/kg).

Germline V gives CDR1 SGHAT, CDR2 FQNNGV. This CDR3 is 15 amino acids long. Trimming cost V 3 bases and J 3 bases, with 13 bases left between them. The source of this sequence is an adult with an advanced solid tumor such as melanoma, head and neck, liver or kidney cancer. This sample comprised CD4+ or CD8+ T cells sorted from blood, obtained in a trial of the OX40 agonist ivuxolimab. The rearrangement joins TRBV11-2 to TRBJ2-3; D possibly corresponds to TRBD1 (5 bases). The CDR3 DNA is TGTGCCAGCAGCTTGGGTCAGGGCAGTACAGATACGCAGTATTTT. Translation: CASSLGQGSTDTQYF.